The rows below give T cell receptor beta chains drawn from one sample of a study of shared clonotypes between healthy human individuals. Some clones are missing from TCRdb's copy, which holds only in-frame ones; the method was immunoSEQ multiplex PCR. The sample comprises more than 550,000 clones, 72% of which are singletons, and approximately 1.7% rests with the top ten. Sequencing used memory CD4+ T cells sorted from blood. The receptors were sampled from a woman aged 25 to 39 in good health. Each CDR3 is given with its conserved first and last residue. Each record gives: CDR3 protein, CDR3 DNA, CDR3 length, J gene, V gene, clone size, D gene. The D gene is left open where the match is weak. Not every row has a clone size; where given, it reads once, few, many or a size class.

CDR3 protein: CASSEHSTSYEQYF
CDR3 DNA: TGTGCCAGCAGTGAACACAGCACCTCCTACGAGCAGTACTTC
CDR3 length: 14
J gene: TRBJ2-7
V gene: TRBV25-1
clone size: .
D gene: .

CDR3 protein: CASSFGQGGETQYF
CDR3 DNA: TGTGCCAGCAGCTTCGGACAGGGAGGAGAGACCCAGTACTTC
CDR3 length: 14
J gene: TRBJ2-5
V gene: TRBV11-2
clone size: .
D gene: TRBD1

CDR3 protein: CASSLALGSLSSYNEQFF
CDR3 DNA: TGCGCCAGCAGCTTGGCCCTCGGTAGCCTAAGCTCCTACAATGAGCAGTTCTTC
CDR3 length: 18
J gene: TRBJ2-1
V gene: TRBV5-1
clone size: .
D gene: .

CDR3 protein: CASSRDRGPETQYF
CDR3 DNA: TGTGCCAGCAGTCGAGACAGGGGGCCAGAGACCCAGTACTTC
CDR3 length: 14
J gene: TRBJ2-5
V gene: TRBV2
clone size: few
D gene: TRBD1

CDR3 protein: CSTTGAESYGYTF
CDR3 DNA: TGCAGCACCACCGGGGCAGAGAGCTATGGCTACACCTTC
CDR3 length: 13
J gene: TRBJ1-2
V gene: TRBV29-1
clone size: .
D gene: .

CDR3 protein: CASRFRTGGNYGYTF
CDR3 DNA: TGTGCAAGTCGCTTCCGGACAGGGGGCAACTATGGCTACACCTTC
CDR3 length: 15
J gene: TRBJ1-2
V gene: TRBV12-2
clone size: .
D gene: .

CDR3 protein: CASSRLPGANNEQFF
CDR3 DNA: TGTGCCAGCAGCCGCCTTCCGGGAGCGAACAATGAGCAGTTCTTC
CDR3 length: 15
J gene: TRBJ2-1
V gene: TRBV6-4
clone size: .
D gene: .

CDR3 protein: CASSLLAGLTGELFF
CDR3 DNA: TGTGCCAGCAGCTTGCTAGCGGGCCTCACCGGGGAGCTGTTTTTT
CDR3 length: 15
J gene: TRBJ2-2
V gene: TRBV5-8
clone size: .
D gene: TRBD2

CDR3 protein: CASSPQWTGTLGQPQHF
CDR3 DNA: TGCGCCAGCAGCCCCCAGTGGACAGGGACACTGGGCCAGCCCCAGCATTTT
CDR3 length: 17
J gene: TRBJ1-5
V gene: TRBV4-1
clone size: .
D gene: TRBD1

CDR3 protein: CASSPRTGTDTQYF
CDR3 DNA: TGTGCCAGTAGTCCGAGGACGGGCACAGATACGCAGTATTTT
CDR3 length: 14
J gene: TRBJ2-3
V gene: TRBV19
clone size: .
D gene: .

CDR3 protein: CASSSQGNYNEQYF
CDR3 DNA: TGCGCCAGCAGCTCCCAGGGAAATTATAACGAGCAGTACTTC
CDR3 length: 14
J gene: TRBJ2-7
V gene: TRBV5-1
clone size: many
D gene: .

CDR3 protein: CASRGETQYF
CDR3 DNA: TGTGCCAGTAGAGGGGAGACCCAGTACTTC
CDR3 length: 10
J gene: TRBJ2-5
V gene: TRBV19
clone size: .
D gene: .

CDR3 protein: CASSLGSSGANVLTF
CDR3 DNA: TGTGCCAGCAGCTTAGGAAGCTCTGGGGCCAACGTCCTGACTTTC
CDR3 length: 15
J gene: TRBJ2-6
V gene: TRBV7-7
clone size: .
D gene: .

CDR3 protein: CASSIALAIMNTEAFF
CDR3 DNA: TGTGCCAGTAGTATAGCCCTAGCGATTATGAACACTGAAGCTTTCTTT
CDR3 length: 16
J gene: TRBJ1-1
V gene: TRBV19
clone size: few
D gene: .

CDR3 protein: CASSLGTTDTQYF
CDR3 DNA: TGTGCCAGCAGCCTCGGGACAACAGATACGCAGTATTTT
CDR3 length: 13
J gene: TRBJ2-3
V gene: TRBV5-4
clone size: .
D gene: .

CDR3 protein: CASIEDGPNTEAFF
CDR3 DNA: TGCGCCAGCATTGAGGACGGGCCGAACACTGAAGCTTTCTTT
CDR3 length: 14
J gene: TRBJ1-1
V gene: TRBV10-1
clone size: .
D gene: .

CDR3 protein: CSVEKGTNTEAFF
CDR3 DNA: TGCAGCGTTGAAAAGGGAACAAACACTGAAGCTTTCTTT
CDR3 length: 13
J gene: TRBJ1-1
V gene: TRBV29-1
clone size: .
D gene: .

CDR3 protein: CASSLGGQGLGETQYF
CDR3 DNA: TGTGCCAGCAGCTTAGGGGGACAGGGGTTGGGAGAGACCCAGTACTTC
CDR3 length: 16
J gene: TRBJ2-5
V gene: TRBV7-7
clone size: .
D gene: TRBD1

CDR3 protein: CASSEGLGLGELFF
CDR3 DNA: TGTGCCAGCAGTGAAGGCCTGGGCCTCGGGGAGCTGTTTTTT
CDR3 length: 14
J gene: TRBJ2-2
V gene: TRBV2
clone size: .
D gene: .

CDR3 protein: CASLIPGFNEAFF
CDR3 DNA: TGTGCCAGCCTAATTCCTGGTTTTAATGAAGCTTTCTTT
CDR3 length: 13
J gene: TRBJ1-1
V gene: TRBV5-5
clone size: many
D gene: .

CDR3 protein: CASSQNTAGPDTQYF
CDR3 DNA: TGTGCCAGCAGCCAGAATACGGCGGGGCCAGATACGCAGTATTTT
CDR3 length: 15
J gene: TRBJ2-3
V gene: TRBV11-2
clone size: once
D gene: .

CDR3 protein: CASSRGGGELFF
CDR3 DNA: TGTGCCAGCAGTCGTGGGGGCGGGGAGCTGTTTTTT
CDR3 length: 12
J gene: TRBJ2-2
V gene: TRBV6-5
clone size: .
D gene: .

CDR3 protein: CASSPNTEQFF
CDR3 DNA: TGTGCCAGCAGTCCAAACACTGAGCAGTTCTTC
CDR3 length: 11
J gene: TRBJ2-1
V gene: TRBV6-6
clone size: .
D gene: .

CDR3 protein: CASSEQGSYEQYF
CDR3 DNA: TGTGCCAGCAGTGAACAGGGTTCCTACGAGCAGTACTTC
CDR3 length: 13
J gene: TRBJ2-7
V gene: TRBV2
clone size: .
D gene: .

CDR3 protein: CASTLGSGRAEF
CDR3 DNA: TGTGCCAGCACCTTAGGAAGCGGGAGGGCCGAGTTC
CDR3 length: 12
J gene: TRBJ2-4
V gene: TRBV6-1
clone size: many
D gene: TRBD2

CDR3 protein: CASWGPNTGELFF
CDR3 DNA: TGTGCCAGCTGGGGACCTAACACCGGGGAGCTGTTTTTT
CDR3 length: 13
J gene: TRBJ2-2
V gene: TRBV25-1
clone size: .
D gene: .

CDR3 protein: CASSPPDRAQTQYF
CDR3 DNA: TGTGCCAGCTCACCACCGGACAGGGCACAGACCCAGTACTTC
CDR3 length: 14
J gene: TRBJ2-5
V gene: TRBV18
clone size: .
D gene: TRBD1

CDR3 protein: CASNDRAGSNQPQHF
CDR3 DNA: TGTGCCAGCAACGACAGGGCAGGGAGCAATCAGCCCCAGCATTTT
CDR3 length: 15
J gene: TRBJ1-5
V gene: TRBV7-2
clone size: once
D gene: TRBD1

CDR3 protein: CASSDEAGGLNEQFF
CDR3 DNA: TGTGCCAGCAGTGACGAAGCGGGAGGGCTGAATGAGCAGTTCTTC
CDR3 length: 15
J gene: TRBJ2-1
V gene: TRBV2
clone size: few
D gene: TRBD2

CDR3 protein: CASSHDGHRGEAFF
CDR3 DNA: TGTGCCAGCAGCCACGATGGCCACAGGGGTGAAGCTTTCTTT
CDR3 length: 14
J gene: TRBJ1-1
V gene: TRBV14
clone size: .
D gene: TRBD1

CDR3 protein: CASSEILRPLGYTF
CDR3 DNA: TGTGCCAGCAGCGAAATCCTCCGACCGCTCGGCTACACCTTC
CDR3 length: 14
J gene: TRBJ1-2
V gene: TRBV7-9
clone size: .
D gene: .

CDR3 protein: CASSDRSNTEAFF
CDR3 DNA: TGTGCCAGCAGTGACAGGTCCAACACTGAAGCTTTCTTT
CDR3 length: 13
J gene: TRBJ1-1
V gene: TRBV25-1
clone size: .
D gene: .

CDR3 protein: CASSSSVDYGYTF
CDR3 DNA: TGTGCCAGCAGCTCAAGCGTAGACTATGGCTACACCTTC
CDR3 length: 13
J gene: TRBJ1-2
V gene: TRBV6-5
clone size: .
D gene: .

CDR3 protein: CASSLGQGNRIQYF
CDR3 DNA: TGTGCCAGCAGCTTGGGGCAGGGGAATCGCATTCAGTACTTC
CDR3 length: 14
J gene: TRBJ2-4
V gene: TRBV5-5
clone size: .
D gene: .

CDR3 protein: CAWSRRGFAEQFF
CDR3 DNA: TGTGCCTGGAGTCGTCGGGGTTTTGCTGAGCAGTTCTTC
CDR3 length: 13
J gene: TRBJ2-1
V gene: TRBV30
clone size: .
D gene: .

CDR3 protein: CASSPPGRSTDTQYF
CDR3 DNA: TGTGCCAGCTCACCACCGGGCAGGAGCACAGATACGCAGTATTTT
CDR3 length: 15
J gene: TRBJ2-3
V gene: TRBV18
clone size: many
D gene: .

CDR3 protein: CASSLEVYSIPFF
CDR3 DNA: TGTGCCAGCAGCTTAGAGGTCTATTCTATCCCTTTCTTC
CDR3 length: 13
J gene: TRBJ2-1
V gene: TRBV7-8
clone size: once
D gene: .

CDR3 protein: CASSSDPSGQLDYTF
CDR3 DNA: TGTGCCAGCAGCTCAGACCCCTCGGGACAGTTGGACTACACCTTC
CDR3 length: 15
J gene: TRBJ1-2
V gene: TRBV7-9
clone size: few
D gene: TRBD1

CDR3 protein: CATTLLIGSDLVEKLFF
CDR3 DNA: TGCGCCACCACGCTTCTGATTGGGTCCGACCTGGTTGAAAAACTGTTTTTT
CDR3 length: 17
J gene: TRBJ1-4
V gene: TRBV10-1
clone size: .
D gene: .

CDR3 protein: CASSRGQGMYQPQHF
CDR3 DNA: TGTGCCAGCAGTCGTGGACAGGGAATGTATCAGCCCCAGCATTTT
CDR3 length: 15
J gene: TRBJ1-5
V gene: TRBV28
clone size: .
D gene: TRBD1

CDR3 protein: CASSLVTASGRDGKNIQYF
CDR3 DNA: TGTGCCAGCAGCTTAGTAACGGCTAGCGGGAGGGATGGCAAAAACATTCAGTACTTC
CDR3 length: 19
J gene: TRBJ2-4
V gene: TRBV7-9
clone size: .
D gene: TRBD2

CDR3 protein: CASSPFGQQNYGYTF
CDR3 DNA: TGTGCCAGCTCACCATTTGGACAACAAAACTATGGCTACACCTTC
CDR3 length: 15
J gene: TRBJ1-2
V gene: TRBV18
clone size: .
D gene: .